The 8 T cell receptor beta chains listed next were all sequenced from one sample in a study of blood T cells in healthy people across ages. PCR was performed a second time for about 6 to 12 cycles using a sample-barcoded 5' primer and a J-beta primer mix. Each CDR3 protein gets one entry after TCRdb re-called the 5' RACE reads with MiXCR. The sample shows 890,000 or so distinct CDR3 sequences, under 80% of them seen only once. The specimen sequenced was blood. Every receptor here comes from a man aged 25 to 40 in good health.

The genes are TRBV4-2 and TRBJ1-5, with D possibly matching TRBD1 (6 bases). Germline lookup yields CDR1 LGHNA and CDR2 YNFKEQ. Trimming stripped 6 bases from V and 1 base from J, with 13 bases between. The CDR3 has 15 amino acids. The CDR3 reads CASRDTGHSNQPQHF. The CDR3 DNA is TGTGCCAGCAGAGACACAGGGCACAGCAATCAGCCCCAGCATTTT.

The chain is built from TRBV12-3 or TRBV12-4 and TRBJ2-6, with D unclear. There are 16 residues in the CDR3. V was cut by 5 bases and J by 2 bases, with 13 bases left in between. The CDR3 loop is CASSLQTVAGANVLTF. The DNA for the CDR3 is TGTGCCAGCAGTCTCCAGACGGTAGCTGGGGCCAACGTCCTGACTTTC.

The V and J genes are TRBV9 and TRBJ2-5; TRBD1 agrees at 8 bases. CDR3 length equals 16 residues. The V and J ends lost 0 bases and 5 bases, in that order; junction bases with no gene match: 9. In germline, CDR1 is SGDLS, CDR2 YYNGEE. DNA of the CDR3: TGTGCCAGCAGCGTAGGTATGGGCAGGGGGCTTGAGACCCAGTACTTC. This gives the protein CASSVGMGRGLETQYF.

The chain carries TRBV20-1 and TRBJ2-1; no clear D. This CDR3 is 15 amino acids long. Germline V gene sequence: CDR1 DFQATT, CDR2 SNEGSKA (reference sequence). V gave up 3 bases and J gave up 7 bases, with 19 bases separating them. CDR3 DNA: TGCAGTGCTAGGCCCGGGTCTCCCCTGACGAATGAGCAGTTCTTC. Translation gives CSARPGSPLTNEQFF.

This clonotype was observed a few times. The CDR3 region has the DNA TGTGCCAGCAGGCCACCCAGGGGGAACACTGAAGCTTTCTTT. Translation: CASRPPRGNTEAFF. The rearrangement uses TRBV6-5 and TRBJ1-1; D is possibly TRBD1 (6 bases). The CDR3 is 14 residues long. Trimming took 6 bases from V and 1 from J, leaving 12 bases between them. Germline V lookup: CDR1 MNHEY, CDR2 SVGAGI.

CDR3 nucleotide sequence: TGTGCCAGCAGAGATTGGGCCTCTAAGGATGGCTACACCTTC. Its translation: CASRDWASKDGYTF. V gene TRBV7-9 combines with J gene TRBJ1-2; D ambiguous. The CDR3 runs 14 residues. Trimming shortened V by 6 bases and J by 6 bases, and 17 bases separated the two germline ends. Germline CDR1 SEHNR, CDR2 FQNEAQ (reference sequence).

The chain couples TRBV28 to TRBJ2-1; no clear D gene. Trimming shortened V by 4 bases and J by 9 bases, and 13 bases separated the two germline ends. The CDR3 is 13 amino acids. Germline V gene sequence: CDR1 MDHEN, CDR2 SYDVKM. This chain's CDR3 is CASSSYVKGEQFF. The CDR3 region has the DNA TGTGCCAGCAGTTCATACGTGAAGGGTGAGCAGTTCTTC.

This chain connects TRBV7-2 to TRBJ1-2; D may be TRBD1 (5 bases). The CDR3 has 15 residues. With 2 bases removed from V and 7 bases from J, the gap between germline ends came to 17 bases. Germline loops: CDR1 SGHTA, CDR2 FQGNSA. The DNA for the CDR3 is TGTGCCAGCAGCTTAAGGGAGGGGCTGACAGCTGGCTACACCTTC. As protein: CASSLREGLTAGYTF.